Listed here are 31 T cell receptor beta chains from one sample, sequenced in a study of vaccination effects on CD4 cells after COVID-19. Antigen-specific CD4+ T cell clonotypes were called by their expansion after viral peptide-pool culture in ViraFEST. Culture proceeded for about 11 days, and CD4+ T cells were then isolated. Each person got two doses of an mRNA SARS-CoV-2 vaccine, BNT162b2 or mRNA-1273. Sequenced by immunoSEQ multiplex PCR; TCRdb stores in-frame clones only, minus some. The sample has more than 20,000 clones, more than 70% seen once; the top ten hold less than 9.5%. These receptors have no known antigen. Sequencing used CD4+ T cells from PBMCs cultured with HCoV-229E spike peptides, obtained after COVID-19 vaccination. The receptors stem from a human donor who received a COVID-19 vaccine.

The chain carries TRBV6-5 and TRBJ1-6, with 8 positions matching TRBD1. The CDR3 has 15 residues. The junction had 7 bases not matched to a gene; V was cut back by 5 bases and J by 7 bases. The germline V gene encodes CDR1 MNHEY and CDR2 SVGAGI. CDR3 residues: CASSLGQAPNSPLHF. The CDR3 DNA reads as TGTGCCAGCAGTCTGGGACAGGCTCCGAATTCACCCCTCCACTTT.

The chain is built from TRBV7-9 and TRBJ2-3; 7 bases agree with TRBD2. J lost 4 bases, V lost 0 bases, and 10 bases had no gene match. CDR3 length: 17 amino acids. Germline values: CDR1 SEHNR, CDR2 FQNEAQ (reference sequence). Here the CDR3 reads CASSLASGTQGPDTQYF. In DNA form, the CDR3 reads TGTGCCAGCAGCTTAGCGAGCGGGACTCAAGGACCAGATACGCAGTATTTT.

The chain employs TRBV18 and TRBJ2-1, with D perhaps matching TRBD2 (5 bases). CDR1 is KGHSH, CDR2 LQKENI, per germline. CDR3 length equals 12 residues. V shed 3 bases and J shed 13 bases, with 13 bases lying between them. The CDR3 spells CASSPRNSAQFF. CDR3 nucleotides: TGTGCCAGCTCACCGCGGAATAGCGCTCAGTTCTTC.

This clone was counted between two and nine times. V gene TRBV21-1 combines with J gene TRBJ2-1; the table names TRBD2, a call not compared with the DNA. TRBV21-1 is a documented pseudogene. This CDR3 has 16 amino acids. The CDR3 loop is CASIGPAGGPDNEQFF. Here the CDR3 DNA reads TGTGCCAGCATTGGCCCTGCGGGAGGGCCTGACAATGAGCAGTTCTTC.

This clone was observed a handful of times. CDR3 nucleotides: TGTGCCAGCAGCACCTCTGGAAACACCATATATTTT. Its translation: CASSTSGNTIYF. This sequence joins TRBV7-9 and TRBJ1-3; D unresolved. There are 12 residues in the CDR3. The germline gives CDR1 SEHNR, CDR2 FQNEAQ (reference sequence). The ends were cut back, 5 bases at V and 0 bases at J, with 2 bases in the middle.

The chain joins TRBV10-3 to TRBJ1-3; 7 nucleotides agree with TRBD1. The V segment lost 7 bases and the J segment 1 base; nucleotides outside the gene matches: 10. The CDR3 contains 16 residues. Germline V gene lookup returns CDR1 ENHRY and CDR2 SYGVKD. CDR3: CAIKSGGGESGNTIYF. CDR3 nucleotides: TGTGCCATCAAAAGTGGAGGGGGCGAATCTGGAAACACCATATATTTT.

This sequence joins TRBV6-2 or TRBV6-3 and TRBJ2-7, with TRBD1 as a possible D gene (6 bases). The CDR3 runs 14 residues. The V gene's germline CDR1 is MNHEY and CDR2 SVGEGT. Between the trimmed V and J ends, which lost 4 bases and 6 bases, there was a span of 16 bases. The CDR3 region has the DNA TGTGCCAGCAGTTTGGCAGGGGTTGTCAGCGAGCAGTACTTC. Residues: CASSLAGVVSEQYF.

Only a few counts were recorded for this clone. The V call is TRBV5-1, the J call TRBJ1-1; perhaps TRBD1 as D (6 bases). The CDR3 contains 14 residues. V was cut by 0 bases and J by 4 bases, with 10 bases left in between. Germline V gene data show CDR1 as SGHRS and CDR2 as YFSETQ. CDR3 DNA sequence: TGCGCCAGCAGCTTGGAAGGGGGGAGCACTGAAGCTTTCTTT. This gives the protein CASSLEGGSTEAFF.

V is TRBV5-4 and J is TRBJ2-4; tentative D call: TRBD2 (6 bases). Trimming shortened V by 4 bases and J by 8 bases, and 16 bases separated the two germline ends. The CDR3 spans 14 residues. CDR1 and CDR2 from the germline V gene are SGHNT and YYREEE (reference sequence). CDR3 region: CASSRGMGGYIQYF. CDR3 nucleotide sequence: TGTGCCAGCAGCCGGGGAATGGGGGGTTACATTCAGTACTTC.

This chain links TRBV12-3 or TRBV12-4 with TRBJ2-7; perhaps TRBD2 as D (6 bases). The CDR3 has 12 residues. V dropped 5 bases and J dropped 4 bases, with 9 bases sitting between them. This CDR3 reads CASSPLAYEQYF. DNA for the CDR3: TGTGCCAGCAGTCCACTAGCTTACGAGCAGTACTTC.

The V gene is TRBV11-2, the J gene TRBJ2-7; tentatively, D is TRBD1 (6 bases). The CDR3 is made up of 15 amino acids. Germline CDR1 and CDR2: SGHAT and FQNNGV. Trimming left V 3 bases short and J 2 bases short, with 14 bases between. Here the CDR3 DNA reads TGTGCCAGCAGCTTGGGTGGACAGTATACCTACGAGCAGTACTTC. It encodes CASSLGGQYTYEQYF.

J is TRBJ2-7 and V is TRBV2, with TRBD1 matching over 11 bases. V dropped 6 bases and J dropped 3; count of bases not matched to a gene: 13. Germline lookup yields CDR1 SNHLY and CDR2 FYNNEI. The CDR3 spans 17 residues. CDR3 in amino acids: CASSLPRAGTGGYEQYF. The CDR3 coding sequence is TGTGCCAGCAGCCTTCCCCGTGCCGGGACAGGGGGCTACGAGCAGTACTTC.

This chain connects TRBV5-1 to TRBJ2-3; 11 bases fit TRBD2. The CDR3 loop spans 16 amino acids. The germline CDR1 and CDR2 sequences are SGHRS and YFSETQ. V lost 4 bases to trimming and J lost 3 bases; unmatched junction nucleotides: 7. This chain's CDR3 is CASSPLLAGATDTQYF. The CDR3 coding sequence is TGCGCCAGCAGCCCCCTACTAGCGGGAGCGACAGATACGCAGTATTTT.

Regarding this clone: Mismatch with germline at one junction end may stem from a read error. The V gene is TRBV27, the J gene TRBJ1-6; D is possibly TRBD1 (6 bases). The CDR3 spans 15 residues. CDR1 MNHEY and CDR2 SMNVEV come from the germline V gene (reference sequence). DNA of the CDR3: TGTGCCAGCAGCCCAACAGGGTCATATAGTTCACCCCTCCACTTT. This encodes CASSPTGSYSSPLHF.

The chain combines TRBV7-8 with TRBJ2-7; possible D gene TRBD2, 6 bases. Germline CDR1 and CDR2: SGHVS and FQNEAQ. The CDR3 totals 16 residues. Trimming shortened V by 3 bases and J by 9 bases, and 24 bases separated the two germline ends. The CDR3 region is CASSLTGVLDIRPQYF. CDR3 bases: TGTGCCAGCAGCTTGACGGGAGTCTTAGACATCAGACCGCAGTACTTC.

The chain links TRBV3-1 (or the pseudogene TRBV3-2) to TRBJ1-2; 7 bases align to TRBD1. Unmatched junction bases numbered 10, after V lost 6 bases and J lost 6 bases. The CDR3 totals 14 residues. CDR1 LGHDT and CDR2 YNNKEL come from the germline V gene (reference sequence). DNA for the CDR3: TGTGCCAGCAGTTGGACAGGAACCCCGGATGGCTACACCTTC. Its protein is CASSWTGTPDGYTF.

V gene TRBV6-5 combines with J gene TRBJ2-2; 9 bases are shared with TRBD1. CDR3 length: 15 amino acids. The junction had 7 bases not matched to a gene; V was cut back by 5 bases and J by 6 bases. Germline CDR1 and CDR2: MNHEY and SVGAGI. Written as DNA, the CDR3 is TGTGCCAGCAGTACCTCGACAGGGGGATCCGGGGAGCTGTTTTTT. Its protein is CASSTSTGGSGELFF.

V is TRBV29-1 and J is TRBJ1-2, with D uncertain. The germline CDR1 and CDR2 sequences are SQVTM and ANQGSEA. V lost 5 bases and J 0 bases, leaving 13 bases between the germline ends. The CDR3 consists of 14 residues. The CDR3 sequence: CSVNPLLANYGYTF. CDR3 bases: TGCAGCGTTAATCCACTTCTAGCTAACTATGGCTACACCTTC.

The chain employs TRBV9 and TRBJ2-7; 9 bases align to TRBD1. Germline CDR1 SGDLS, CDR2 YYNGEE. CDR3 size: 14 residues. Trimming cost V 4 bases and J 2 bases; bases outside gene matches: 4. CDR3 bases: TGTGCCAGCAGCCCGGGACAGGGTACCTACGAGCAGTACTTC. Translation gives CASSPGQGTYEQYF. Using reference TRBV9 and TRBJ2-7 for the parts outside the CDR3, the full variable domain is DSGVTQTPKHLITATGQRVTLRCSPRSGDLSVYWYQQSLDQGLQFLIQYYNGEERAKGNILERFSAQQFPDLHSELNLSSLELGDSALYFCASSPGQGTYEQYFGPGTRLTVT.

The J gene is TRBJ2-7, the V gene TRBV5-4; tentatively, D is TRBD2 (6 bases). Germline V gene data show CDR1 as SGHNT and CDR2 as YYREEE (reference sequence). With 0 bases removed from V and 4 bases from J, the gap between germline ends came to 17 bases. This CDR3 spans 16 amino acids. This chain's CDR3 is CASSLDPSGVGYEQYF. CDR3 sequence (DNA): TGTGCCAGCAGCTTGGATCCTTCGGGGGTCGGGTACGAGCAGTACTTC.

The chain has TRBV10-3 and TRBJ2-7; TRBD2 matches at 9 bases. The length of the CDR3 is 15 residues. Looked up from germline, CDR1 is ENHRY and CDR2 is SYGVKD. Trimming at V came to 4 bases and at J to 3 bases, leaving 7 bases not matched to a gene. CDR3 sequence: CAISAWLAGRYEQYF. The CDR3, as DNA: TGTGCCATCAGTGCTTGGCTAGCGGGACGCTACGAGCAGTACTTC.

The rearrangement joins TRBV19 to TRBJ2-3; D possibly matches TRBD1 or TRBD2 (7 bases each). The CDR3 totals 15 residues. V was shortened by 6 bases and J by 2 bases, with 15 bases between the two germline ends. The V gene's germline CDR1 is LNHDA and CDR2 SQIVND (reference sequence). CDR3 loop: CASSSGGEITDTQYF. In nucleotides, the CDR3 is TGTGCCAGTAGCTCAGGGGGGGAAATCACAGATACGCAGTATTTT.

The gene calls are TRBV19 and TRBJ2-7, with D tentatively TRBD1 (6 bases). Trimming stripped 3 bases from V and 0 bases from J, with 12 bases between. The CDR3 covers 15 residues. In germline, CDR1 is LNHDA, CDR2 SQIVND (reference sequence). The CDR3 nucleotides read TGTGCCAGTAGTATGGGGGCCTATCTCTCCTACGAGCAGTACTTC. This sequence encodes CASSMGAYLSYEQYF.

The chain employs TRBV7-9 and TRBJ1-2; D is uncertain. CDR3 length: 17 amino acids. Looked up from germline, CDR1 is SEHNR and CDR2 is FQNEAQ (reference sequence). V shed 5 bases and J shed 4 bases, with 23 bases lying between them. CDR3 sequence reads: CASSLPPGPTQRYGYTF. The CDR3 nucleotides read TGTGCCAGCAGCCTCCCGCCGGGTCCCACCCAACGCTATGGCTACACCTTC.

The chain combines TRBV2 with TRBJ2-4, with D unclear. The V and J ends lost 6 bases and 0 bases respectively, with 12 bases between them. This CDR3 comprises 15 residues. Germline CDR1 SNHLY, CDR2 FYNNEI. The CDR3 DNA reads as TGTGCCAGCAGCGGCAGGATAGGAGCCAAAAACATTCAGTACTTC. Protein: CASSGRIGAKNIQYF.

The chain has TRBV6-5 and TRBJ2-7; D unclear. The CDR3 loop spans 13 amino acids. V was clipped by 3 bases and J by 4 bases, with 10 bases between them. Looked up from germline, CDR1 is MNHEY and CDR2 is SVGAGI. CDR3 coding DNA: TGTGCCAGCAGTTATCGACCTAAATACGAGCAGTACTTC. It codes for CASSYRPKYEQYF.

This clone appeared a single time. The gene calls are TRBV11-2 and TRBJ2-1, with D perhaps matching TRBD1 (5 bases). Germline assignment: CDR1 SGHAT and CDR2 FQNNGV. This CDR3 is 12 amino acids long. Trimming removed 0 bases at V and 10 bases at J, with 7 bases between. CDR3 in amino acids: CASSLEKGEQFF. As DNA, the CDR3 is TGTGCCAGCAGCTTAGAAAAGGGGGAGCAGTTCTTC.

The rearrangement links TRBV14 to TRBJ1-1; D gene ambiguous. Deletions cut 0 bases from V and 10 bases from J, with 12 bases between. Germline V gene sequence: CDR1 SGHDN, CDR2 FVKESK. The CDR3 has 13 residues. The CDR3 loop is CASSQETAGGAFF. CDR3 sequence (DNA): TGTGCCAGCAGCCAAGAAACCGCCGGAGGAGCTTTCTTT.

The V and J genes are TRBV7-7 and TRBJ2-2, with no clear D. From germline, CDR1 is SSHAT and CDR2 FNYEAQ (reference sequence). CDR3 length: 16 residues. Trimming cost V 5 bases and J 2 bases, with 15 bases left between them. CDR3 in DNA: TGTGCCAGCAGCCCAGGACGGATGGTCAACACCGGGGAGCTGTTTTTT. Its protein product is CASSPGRMVNTGELFF.

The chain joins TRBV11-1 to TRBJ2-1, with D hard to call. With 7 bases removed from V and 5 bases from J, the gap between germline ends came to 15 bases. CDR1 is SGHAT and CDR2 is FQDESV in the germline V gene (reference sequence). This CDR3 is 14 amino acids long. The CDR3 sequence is CASTAEVGDNEQFF. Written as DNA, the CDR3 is TGTGCCAGCACCGCTGAAGTTGGGGACAATGAGCAGTTCTTC. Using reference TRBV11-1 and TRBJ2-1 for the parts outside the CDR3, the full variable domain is EAEVAQSPRYKITEKSQAVAFWCDPISGHATLYWYRQILGQGPELLVQFQDESVVDDSQLPKDRFSAERLKGVDSTLKIQPAELGDSAMYLCASTAEVGDNEQFFGPGTRLTVL.

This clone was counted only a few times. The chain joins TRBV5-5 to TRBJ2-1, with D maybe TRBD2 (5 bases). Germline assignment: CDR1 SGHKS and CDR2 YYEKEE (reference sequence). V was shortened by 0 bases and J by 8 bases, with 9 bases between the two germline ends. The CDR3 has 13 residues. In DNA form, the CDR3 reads TGTGCCAGCAGCTTGGTTGGGAGTCATGAGCAGTTCTTC. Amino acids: CASSLVGSHEQFF.